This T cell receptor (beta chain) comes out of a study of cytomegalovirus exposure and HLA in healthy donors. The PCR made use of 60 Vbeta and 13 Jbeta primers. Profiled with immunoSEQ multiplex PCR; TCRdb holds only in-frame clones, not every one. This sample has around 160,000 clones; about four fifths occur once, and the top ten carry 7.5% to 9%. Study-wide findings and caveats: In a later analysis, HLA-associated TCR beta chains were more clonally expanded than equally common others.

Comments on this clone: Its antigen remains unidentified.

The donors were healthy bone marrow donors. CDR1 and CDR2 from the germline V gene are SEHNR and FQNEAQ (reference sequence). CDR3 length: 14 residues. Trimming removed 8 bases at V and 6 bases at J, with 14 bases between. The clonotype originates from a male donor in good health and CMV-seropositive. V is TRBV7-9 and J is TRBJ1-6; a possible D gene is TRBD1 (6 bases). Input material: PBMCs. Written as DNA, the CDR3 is TGTGCCAGCGTCCGGGGGGCAGTTAATTCACCCCTCCACTTT. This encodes CASVRGAVNSPLHF.